Listed below are T cell receptor beta chains from one sample, sequenced in a study of regulatory T cells in long-lasting Graves disease. TCRdb re-analysed the multiplex PCR reads in MiXCR, keeping a single row per CDR3 protein. The table shows 450,000 to 700,000 distinct CDR3 sequences, with about 13% occurring only once. These sequences were also reported in another study, on T cells in Graves' hyperthyroidism and ophthalmopathy.

Sample: peripheral blood mononuclear cells (PBMCs), taken at new diagnosis, from a patient treated with antithyroid drugs. The receptors here all came from a young man with Graves disease. Each CDR3 is given with its conserved first and last residue. The D gene is left open where the match is weak. Clone size appears in some rows only: once, few, many, or a class for an expanded clone.

NA,TRBV20-1,TRBJ1-2,NA,TGCAGTGCTAGTGTGCCCAGGGGCTACACCTTC,CSASVPRGYTF
NA,TRBV30,TRBJ1-2,NA,TGTGCCTGGAGTGCGGGTCGAGGCTACACCTTC,CAWSAGRGYTF
NA,TRBV7-2,TRBJ1-6,NA,TGTGCCAGCAGCTTAGTGGGATCTTCACCCCTCCACTTT,CASSLVGSSPLHF
TRBD1,TRBV2,TRBJ2-1,many,TGTGCCAGCAGTGAAGCCCCGGGACAGGGGCGGGGCTCCTACAATGAGCAGTTCTTC,CASSEAPGQGRGSYNEQFF
NA,TRBV12-3/TRBV12-4,TRBJ2-4,many,TGTGCCAGCAGCAGGGGGGGGGACATTCAGTACTTC,CASSRGGDIQYF
NA,TRBV20-1,TRBJ2-1,many,TGCAGTGCACCATACTTCGCCTTAAATGAGCAGTTCTTC,CSAPYFALNEQFF
TRBD1,TRBV20-1,TRBJ2-1,NA,TGCAGTGCTCCCGGGACAGGGGGCCCCGACTACAATGAGCAGTTCTTC,CSAPGTGGPDYNEQFF
TRBD1,TRBV5-1,TRBJ1-2,few,TGCGCCAGCAGCTTGAAGGCGACAGGGGACTATGGCTACACCTTC,CASSLKATGDYGYTF
TRBD1,TRBV29-1,TRBJ1-2,few,TGCAGCGTCTCGACAGGGTTGGGTAACTATGGCTACACCTTC,CSVSTGLGNYGYTF
TRBD2,TRBV2,TRBJ2-1,many,TGTGCCAGCAGCTTAACTAGCGGGAGGGCCGAGGAGCAGTTCTTC,CASSLTSGRAEEQFF
NA,TRBV12-3/TRBV12-4,TRBJ2-5,many,TGTGCCAGCAGTTTAAGGGCAGGTCTAGGGGAGACCCAGTACTTC,CASSLRAGLGETQYF
NA,TRBV7-9,TRBJ2-1,NA,TGTGCCAGCAGCTTAGACCTAAGTGAGCAGTTCTTC,CASSLDLSEQFF
NA,TRBV20-1,TRBJ1-5,many,TGCAGTGCTAGAGTGGGAGGGCAGGGCAATCAGCCCCAGCATTTT,CSARVGGQGNQPQHF
NA,TRBV5-1,TRBJ1-1,many,TGCGCCAGCAGCTTTATGCGGGACACTGAAGCTTTCTTT,CASSFMRDTEAFF
TRBD1,TRBV5-1,TRBJ2-5,NA,TGCGCCAGCAGCCTCAGTTGGACAGGGGGCATCGAGACCCAGTACTTC,CASSLSWTGGIETQYF
NA,TRBV29-1,TRBJ2-2,few,TGCAGCGTTTTGCACCAGGCCGGGGAGCTGTTTTTT,CSVLHQAGELFF
NA,TRBV3-1,TRBJ1-1,many,TGTGCCAGCAGCCAAGGCTCGGGCCGAGGGGCTGAAGCTTTCTTT,CASSQGSGRGAEAFF
NA,TRBV5-6,TRBJ2-4,NA,TGTGCCAGCACCATAGTCCTCGGGGCTGCGCGAAACATTCAGTACTTC,CASTIVLGAARNIQYF
NA,TRBV7-2,TRBJ2-1,NA,TGTGCCAGCAGCTCGTACAGGGAAACGAACAATGAGCAGTTCTTC,CASSSYRETNNEQFF
TRBD2,TRBV4-2,TRBJ2-1,NA,TGTGCCACCTCGACTAGCGGGAGAGGTAATGAGCAGTTCTTC,CATSTSGRGNEQFF
NA,TRBV11-2,TRBJ2-1,many,TGTGCCAGCAGCTTTCTGACTAGTAGCATTGAGCAGTTCTTC,CASSFLTSSIEQFF
NA,TRBV29-1,TRBJ2-1,NA,TGCAGCGTGGGGATTTACAATGAGCAGTTCTTC,CSVGIYNEQFF
NA,TRBV6-1,TRBJ2-1,many,TGTGCCAGTGGCGGGATGTTTAGTTATAGCGAGTTCTTC,CASGGMFSYSEFF
NA,TRBV12-3/TRBV12-4,TRBJ2-7,many,TGTGCCAGCAGCGTATTTACTACAGGAGGGCAGTACTTC,CASSVFTTGGQYF
NA,TRBV7-9,TRBJ1-1,NA,TGTGCCAGCAGCCCCCTGACCAGAACCCCGGGCACTGAAGCTTTCTTT,CASSPLTRTPGTEAFF
NA,TRBV3-1,TRBJ2-5,many,TGTGCCAGCAGGCGGCGAGAGACCCAGTACTTC,CASRRRETQYF
NA,TRBV30,TRBJ1-1,many,TGTGCCTCATCCCGGGGGTCTGAAGCTTTCTTT,CASSRGSEAFF
TRBD2,TRBV14,TRBJ2-3,few,TGTGCCAGCAGCCAAACTAGCGGCGCCGCAGATACGCAGTATTTT,CASSQTSGAADTQYF
NA,TRBV20-1,TRBJ2-3,many,TGCAGTGCTAGCGGTAAGGAAGATACGCAGTATTTT,CSASGKEDTQYF
TRBD1,TRBV7-2,TRBJ1-4,many,TGTGCCAGCGTCCAGGGACAGGCTGATGAAAAACTGTTTTTT,CASVQGQADEKLFF
TRBD1,TRBV27,TRBJ1-6,NA,TGTTCGTTTGGGGGGACAGTAAATTCACCCCTCCACTTT,CSFGGTVNSPLHF
NA,TRBV30,TRBJ2-7,few,TGTGCCTGGAGTCAGGACCCCAGTTTGAACTTC,CAWSQDPSLNF
NA,TRBV3-1,TRBJ1-1,NA,TGTGCCCGCAGTCAACTCGGACGGGCCATGTTCTTT,CARSQLGRAMFF
NA,TRBV12-3/TRBV12-4,TRBJ2-3,many,TGTGCCAGCAGTTTCGGCCACCCGGGAGATACGCAGTATTTT,CASSFGHPGDTQYF
NA,TRBV5-8,TRBJ2-1,many,TGTGCCAGCAGCTTGGCCGTCAATGAGCAGTTCTTC,CASSLAVNEQFF
NA,TRBV5-1,TRBJ2-1,many,TGCGCCAGCAGCTTGCGTGCAGGTACCTACAATGAGCAGTTCTTC,CASSLRAGTYNEQFF
NA,TRBV9,TRBJ2-1,NA,TGTGCCAGCAGCGTATCGGCTAAGGATGGGGGCAATGAGCAGTTCTTC,CASSVSAKDGGNEQFF
NA,TRBV27,TRBJ2-5,many,TGTGCCAGCACCGCGATAGGCACCCAAGAGACCCAGTACTTC,CASTAIGTQETQYF
TRBD1,TRBV6-1,TRBJ2-2,many,TGTGCCAGCAGCCGGGACAGGAACACCGGGGAGCTGTTTTTT,CASSRDRNTGELFF
NA,TRBV12-3/TRBV12-4,TRBJ2-7,many,TGTGCCAGCAGCTACACCCTCTCCGAGCAGTACTTC,CASSYTLSEQYF